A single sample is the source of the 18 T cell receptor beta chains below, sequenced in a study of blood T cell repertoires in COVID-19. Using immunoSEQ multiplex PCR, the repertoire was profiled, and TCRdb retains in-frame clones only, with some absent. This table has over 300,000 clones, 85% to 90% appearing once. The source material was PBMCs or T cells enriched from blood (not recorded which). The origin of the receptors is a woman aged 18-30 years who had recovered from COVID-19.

CDR3 nucleotide sequence: TGTGCCAGCAGCTTAGTCGGGGGAGGTACTGAAGCTTTCTTT. Translated, it gives CASSLVGGGTEAFF. The chain is built from TRBV7-9 and TRBJ1-1, with D perhaps TRBD1 (5 bases). The CDR3 consists of 14 residues. V was pared by 1 base and J by 5 bases, with 11 bases between. Germline V lookup: CDR1 SEHNR, CDR2 FQNEAQ (reference sequence).

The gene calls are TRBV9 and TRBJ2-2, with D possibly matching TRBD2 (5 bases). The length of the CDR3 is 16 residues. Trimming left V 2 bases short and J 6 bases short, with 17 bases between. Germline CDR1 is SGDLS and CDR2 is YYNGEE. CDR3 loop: CASSVGISVPPGELFF. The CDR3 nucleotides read TGTGCCAGCAGCGTCGGGATCTCAGTCCCCCCCGGGGAGCTGTTTTTT.

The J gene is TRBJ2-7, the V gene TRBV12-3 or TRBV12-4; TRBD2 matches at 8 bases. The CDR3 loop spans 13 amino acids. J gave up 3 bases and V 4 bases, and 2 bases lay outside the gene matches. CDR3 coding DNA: TGTGCCAGCAGTTCAAGCGGGAGCTACGAGCAGTACTTC. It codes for CASSSSGSYEQYF.

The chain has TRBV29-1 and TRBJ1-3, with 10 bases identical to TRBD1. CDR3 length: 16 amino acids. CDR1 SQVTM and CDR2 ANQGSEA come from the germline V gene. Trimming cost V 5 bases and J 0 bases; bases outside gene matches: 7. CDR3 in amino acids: CSVLSGTGVSGNTIYF. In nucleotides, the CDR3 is TGCAGCGTTTTATCTGGGACAGGGGTCTCTGGAAACACCATATATTTT.

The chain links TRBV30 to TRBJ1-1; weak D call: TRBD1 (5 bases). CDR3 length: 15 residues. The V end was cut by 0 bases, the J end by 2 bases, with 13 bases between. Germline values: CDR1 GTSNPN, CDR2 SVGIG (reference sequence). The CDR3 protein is CAWSVGQQANTEAFF. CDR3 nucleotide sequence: TGTGCCTGGAGTGTGGGGCAACAGGCCAACACTGAAGCTTTCTTT.

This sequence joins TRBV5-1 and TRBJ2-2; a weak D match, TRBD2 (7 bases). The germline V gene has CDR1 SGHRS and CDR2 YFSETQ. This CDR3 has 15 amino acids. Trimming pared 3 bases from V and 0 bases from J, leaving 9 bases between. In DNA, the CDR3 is TGCGCCAGCAGCTGGGGGGGGCCGAACACCGGGGAGCTGTTTTTT. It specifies CASSWGGPNTGELFF.

In DNA form, the CDR3 reads TGTGCCAGTAAGGAACTAGCGGGAAGGAATGAGCAGTTCTTC. Its translation is CASKELAGRNEQFF. The genes are TRBV19 and TRBJ2-1, with 10 nucleotides matching TRBD2. Germline CDR1 LNHDA, CDR2 SQIVND (reference sequence). V gave up 7 bases and J gave up 7 bases; unmatched junction bases: 7. This CDR3 spans 14 amino acids.

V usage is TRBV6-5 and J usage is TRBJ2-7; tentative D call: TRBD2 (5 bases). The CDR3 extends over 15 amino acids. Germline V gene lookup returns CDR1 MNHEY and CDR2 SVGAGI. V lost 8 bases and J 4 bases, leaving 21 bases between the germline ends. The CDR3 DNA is TGTGCCAGCGTTGAGGTTGTCTCGGGATTGTACGAGCAGTACTTC. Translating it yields CASVEVVSGLYEQYF.

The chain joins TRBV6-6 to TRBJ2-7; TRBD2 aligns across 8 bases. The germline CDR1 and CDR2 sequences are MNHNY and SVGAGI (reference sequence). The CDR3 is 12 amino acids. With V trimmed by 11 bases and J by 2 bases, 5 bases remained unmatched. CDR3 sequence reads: CASGGSPYEQYF. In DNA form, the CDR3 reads TGTGCCTCGGGGGGGTCCCCCTACGAGCAGTACTTC.

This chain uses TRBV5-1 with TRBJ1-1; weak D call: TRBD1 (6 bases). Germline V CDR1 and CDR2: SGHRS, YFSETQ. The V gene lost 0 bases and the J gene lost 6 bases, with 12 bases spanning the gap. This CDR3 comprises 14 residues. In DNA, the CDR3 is TGCGCCAGCAGCTTGGCCCCGGGGGGCGCTGAAGCTTTCTTT. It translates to CASSLAPGGAEAFF.

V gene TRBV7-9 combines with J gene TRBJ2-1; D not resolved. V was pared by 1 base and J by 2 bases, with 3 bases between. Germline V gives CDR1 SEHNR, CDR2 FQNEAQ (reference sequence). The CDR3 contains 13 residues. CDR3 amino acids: CASSLGTYNEQFF. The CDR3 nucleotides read TGTGCCAGCAGCTTAGGTACCTACAATGAGCAGTTCTTC. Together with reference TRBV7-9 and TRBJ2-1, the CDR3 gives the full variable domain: DTGVSQNPRHKITKRGQNVTFRCDPISEHNRLYWYRQTLGQGPEFLTYFQNEAQLEKSRLLSDRFSAERPKGSFSTLEIQRTEQGDSAMYLCASSLGTYNEQFFGPGTRLTVL.

The CDR3 region is CASSLSGSGTAGTDTQYF. The DNA for the CDR3 is TGTGCCAGCAGCTTGAGCGGGAGCGGGACTGCGGGCACAGATACGCAGTATTTT. The chain is built from TRBV11-2 and TRBJ2-3; 8 bases match TRBD2. The CDR3 spans 18 residues. V was pared by 3 bases and J by 1 base, with 12 bases of the junction left unmatched. Germline CDR1 and CDR2: SGHAT and FQNNGV.

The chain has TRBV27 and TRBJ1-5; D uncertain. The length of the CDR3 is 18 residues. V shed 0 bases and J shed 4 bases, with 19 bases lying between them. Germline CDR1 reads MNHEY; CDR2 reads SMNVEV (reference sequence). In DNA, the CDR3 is TGTGCCAGCAGTTTATCGAAGGGAGGACCGAGTTTAAATCAGCCCCAGCATTTT. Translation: CASSLSKGGPSLNQPQHF.

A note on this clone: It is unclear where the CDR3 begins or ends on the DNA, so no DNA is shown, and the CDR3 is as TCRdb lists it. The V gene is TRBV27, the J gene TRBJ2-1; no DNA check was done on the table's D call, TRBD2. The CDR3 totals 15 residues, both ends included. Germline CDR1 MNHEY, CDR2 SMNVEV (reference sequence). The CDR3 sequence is CASSFLESLRFEQFF.

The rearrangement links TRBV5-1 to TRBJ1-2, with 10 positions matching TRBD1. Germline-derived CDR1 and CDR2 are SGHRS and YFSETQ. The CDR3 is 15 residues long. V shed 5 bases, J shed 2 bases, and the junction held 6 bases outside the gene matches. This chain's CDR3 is CASRETGGGNYGYTF. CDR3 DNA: TGCGCCAGCAGAGAGACAGGGGGCGGGAACTATGGCTACACCTTC.

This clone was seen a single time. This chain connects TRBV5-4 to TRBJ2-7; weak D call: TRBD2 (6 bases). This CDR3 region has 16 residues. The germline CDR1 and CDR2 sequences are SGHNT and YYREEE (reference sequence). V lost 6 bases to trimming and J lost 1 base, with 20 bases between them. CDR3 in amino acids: CASMWQGLGGSYEQYF. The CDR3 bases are TGTGCCAGCATGTGGCAGGGTCTCGGGGGATCCTACGAGCAGTACTTC. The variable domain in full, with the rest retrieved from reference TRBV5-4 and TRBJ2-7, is ETGVTQSPTHLIKTRGQQVTLRCSSQSGHNTVSWYQQALGQGPQFIFQYYREEENGRGNFPPRFSGLQFPNYSSELNVNALELDDSALYLCASMWQGLGGSYEQYFGPGTRLTVT.

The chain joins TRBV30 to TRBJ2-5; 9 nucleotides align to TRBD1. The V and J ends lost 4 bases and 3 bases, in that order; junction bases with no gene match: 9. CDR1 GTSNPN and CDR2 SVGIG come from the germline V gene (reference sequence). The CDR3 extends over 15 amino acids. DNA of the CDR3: TGTGCCTGGACTGTCGGGACAGGGATTAAAGAGACCCAGTACTTC. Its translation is CAWTVGTGIKETQYF.

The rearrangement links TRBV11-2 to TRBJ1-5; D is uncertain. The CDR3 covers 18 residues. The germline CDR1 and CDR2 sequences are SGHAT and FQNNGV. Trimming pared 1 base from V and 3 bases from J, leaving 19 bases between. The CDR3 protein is CASSLGRKSHEINQPQHF. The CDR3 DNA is TGTGCCAGCAGCTTAGGGCGGAAGTCACACGAAATCAATCAGCCCCAGCATTTT.